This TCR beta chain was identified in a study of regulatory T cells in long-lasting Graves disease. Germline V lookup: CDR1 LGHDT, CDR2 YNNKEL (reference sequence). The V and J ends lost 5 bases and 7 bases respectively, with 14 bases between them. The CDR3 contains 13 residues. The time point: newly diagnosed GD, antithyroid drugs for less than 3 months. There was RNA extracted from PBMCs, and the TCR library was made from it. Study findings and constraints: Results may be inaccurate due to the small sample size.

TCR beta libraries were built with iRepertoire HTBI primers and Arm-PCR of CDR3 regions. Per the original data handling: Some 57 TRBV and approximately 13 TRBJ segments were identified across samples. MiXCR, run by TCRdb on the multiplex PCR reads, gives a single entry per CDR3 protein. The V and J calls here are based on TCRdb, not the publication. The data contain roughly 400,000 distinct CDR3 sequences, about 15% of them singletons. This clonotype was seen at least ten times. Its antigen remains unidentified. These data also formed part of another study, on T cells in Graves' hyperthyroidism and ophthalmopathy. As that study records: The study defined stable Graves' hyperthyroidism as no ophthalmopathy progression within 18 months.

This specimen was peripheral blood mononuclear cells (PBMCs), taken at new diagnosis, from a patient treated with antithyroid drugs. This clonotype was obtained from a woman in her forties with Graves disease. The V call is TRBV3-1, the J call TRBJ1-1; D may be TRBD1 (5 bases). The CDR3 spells CASSLGTDIEAFF. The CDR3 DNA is TGTGCCAGCAGCTTGGGGACCGACATTGAAGCTTTCTTT.